This T cell receptor (beta chain) derives from a study of T cells after yellow fever vaccination. Study-wide findings and caveats: The study re-detected most primary-vaccination clones after the booster (roughly 96% CD4, approximately 87% CD8). Though it reached lower strength, the secondary response hit its peak faster, day 5 versus 15. In FACS-sorted repertoires, abundant clonotypes from the bulk population could appear as contaminants.

In its sample, this clonotype was seen many times. Its antigen is unknown. The CDR3 has 14 residues. CDR1 is KGHSH, CDR2 LQKENI, per germline. Deletions cut 0 bases from V and 0 bases from J, with 5 bases between. TCRdb recomputed calls from the 5' RACE reads with MiXCR, one row per CDR3 protein. The data show some 120,000 distinct CDR3 sequences, under 8.5% seen once. The sample consisted of CD4+ T cells sorted from PBMCs, taken 10 to 11 days after the first yellow fever vaccination. This chain joins TRBV18 and TRBJ2-5; D is unclear. This sequence originates from a man aged 18-30 years who received the YFV17D yellow fever vaccine. The CDR3, as DNA: TGTGCCAGCTCACCACCGACACACCAAGAGACCCAGTACTTC. This translates into CASSPPTHQETQYF.